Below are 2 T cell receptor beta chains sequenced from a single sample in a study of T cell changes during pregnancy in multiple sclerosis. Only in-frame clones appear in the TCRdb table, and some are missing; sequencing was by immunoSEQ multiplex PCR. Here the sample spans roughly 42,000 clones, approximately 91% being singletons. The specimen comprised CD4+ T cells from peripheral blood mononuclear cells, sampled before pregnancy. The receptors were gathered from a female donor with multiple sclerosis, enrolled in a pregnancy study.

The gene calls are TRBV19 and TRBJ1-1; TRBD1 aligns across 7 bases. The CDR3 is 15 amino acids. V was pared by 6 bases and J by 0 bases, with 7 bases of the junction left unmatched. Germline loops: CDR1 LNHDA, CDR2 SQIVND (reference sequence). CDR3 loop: CASSKGATMNTEAFF. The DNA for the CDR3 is TGTGCCAGTAGCAAGGGGGCGACCATGAACACTGAAGCTTTCTTT. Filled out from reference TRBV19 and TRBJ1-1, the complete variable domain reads DGGITQSPKYLFRKEGQNVTLSCEQNLNHDAMYWYRQDPGQGLRLIYYSQIVNDFQKGDIAEGYSVSREKKESFPLTVTSAQKNPTAFYLCASSKGATMNTEAFFGQGTRLTVV.

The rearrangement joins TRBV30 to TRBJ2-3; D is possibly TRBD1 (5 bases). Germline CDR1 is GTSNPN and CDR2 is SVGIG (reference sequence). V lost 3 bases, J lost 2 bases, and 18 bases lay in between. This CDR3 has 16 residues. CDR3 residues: CAWSPPTAQSTDTQYF. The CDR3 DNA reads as TGTGCCTGGAGCCCCCCGACAGCACAATCCACAGATACGCAGTATTTT.